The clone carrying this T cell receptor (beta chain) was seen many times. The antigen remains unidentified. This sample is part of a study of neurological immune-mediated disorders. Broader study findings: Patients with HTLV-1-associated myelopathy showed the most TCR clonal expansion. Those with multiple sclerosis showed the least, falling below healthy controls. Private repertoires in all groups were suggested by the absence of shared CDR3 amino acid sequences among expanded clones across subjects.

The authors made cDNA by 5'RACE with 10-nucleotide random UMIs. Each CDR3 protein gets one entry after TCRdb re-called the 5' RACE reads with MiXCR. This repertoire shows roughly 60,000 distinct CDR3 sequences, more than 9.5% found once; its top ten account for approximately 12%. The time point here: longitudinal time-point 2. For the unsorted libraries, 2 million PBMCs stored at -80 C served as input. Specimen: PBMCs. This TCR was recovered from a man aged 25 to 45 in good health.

The CDR3 nucleotides are TGCAGCGTTGAAGTTGGACACAAGAGCTCCTACGAGCAGTACTTC. Translation gives CSVEVGHKSSYEQYF. The genes are TRBV29-1 and TRBJ2-7; TRBD1 might be the D (5 bases). Trimming removed 1 base from V and 0 bases from J, with 13 bases in between. Germline CDR1 is SQVTM and CDR2 is ANQGSEA. CDR3 length: 15 residues.